This entry describes one T cell receptor beta chain. This sample is drawn from a study of cytomegalovirus exposure and HLA in healthy donors. The PCR used 60 Vbeta and 13 Jbeta primers. Repertoires were generated with immunoSEQ multiplex PCR, while TCRdb's copy carries only in-frame clones and drops some. The sample consists of 180,000 or so clones, 76% of them appearing once. V gave up 4 bases and J gave up 4 bases; unmatched junction bases: 9. The CDR3 covers 16 residues. Looked up from germline, CDR1 is SGHDN and CDR2 is FVKESK. This chain connects TRBV14 to TRBJ2-2; 7 bases fit TRBD1. This sequence originates from a young man in good health and CMV-seronegative. Sequenced material: PBMCs. In nucleotides, the CDR3 is TGTGCCAGCAGCCTAAGACAGGGTCTCGGCACCGGGGAGCTGTTTTTT. Translation gives CASSLRQGLGTGELFF.